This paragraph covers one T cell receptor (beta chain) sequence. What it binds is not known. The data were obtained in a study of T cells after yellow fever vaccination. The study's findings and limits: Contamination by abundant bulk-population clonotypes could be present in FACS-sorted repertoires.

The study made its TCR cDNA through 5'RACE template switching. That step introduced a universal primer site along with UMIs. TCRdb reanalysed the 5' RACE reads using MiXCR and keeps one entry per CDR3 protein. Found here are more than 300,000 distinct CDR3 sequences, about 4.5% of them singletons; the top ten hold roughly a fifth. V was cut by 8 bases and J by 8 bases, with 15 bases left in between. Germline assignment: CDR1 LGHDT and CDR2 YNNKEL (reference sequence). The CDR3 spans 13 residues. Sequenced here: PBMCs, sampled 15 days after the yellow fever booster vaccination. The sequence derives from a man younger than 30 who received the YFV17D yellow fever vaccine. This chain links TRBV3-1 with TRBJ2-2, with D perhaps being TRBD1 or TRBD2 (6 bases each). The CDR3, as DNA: TGTGCCAGCGGACGACGGGGGACAGGGGAGCTGTTTTTT. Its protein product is CASGRRGTGELFF.